Each of the 32 T cell receptor beta chains below was sequenced from the same sample in a study of T cell clones after liver transplantation. Repertoires were generated with immunoSEQ multiplex PCR, while TCRdb's copy carries only in-frame clones and drops some. This sample has 85,000 to 130,000 clones, with roughly four fifths found just once. This specimen was CD4+ T cells from blood, taken before liver transplant. The receptors were sampled from a human donor who received a liver transplant.

The chain links TRBV2 to TRBJ2-4; 7 bases are shared with TRBD2. V lost 9 bases and J lost 0; bases outside the gene matches: 11. Germline CDR1 reads SNHLY; CDR2 reads FYNNEI. The CDR3 is 16 amino acids. This chain's CDR3 is CASTMGRDPAKNIQYF. As DNA, the CDR3 is TGTGCCAGTACAATGGGGAGGGATCCAGCCAAAAACATTCAGTACTTC.

The genes are TRBV19 and TRBJ2-6; the D is unclear. The CDR3 is 15 amino acids. V lost 6 bases and J 5 bases, leaving 14 bases between the germline ends. The germline gives CDR1 LNHDA, CDR2 SQIVND (reference sequence). In nucleotides, the CDR3 is TGTGCCAGTAGAACCGACCAGTTATGGGCCAACGTCCTGACTTTC. As protein: CASRTDQLWANVLTF.

This rearrangement joins TRBV30 to TRBJ2-2, with TRBD1 identical over 10 bases. With V trimmed by 3 bases and J by 6 bases, 4 bases remained unmatched. The CDR3 consists of 14 residues. Germline V gives CDR1 GTSNPN, CDR2 SVGIG (reference sequence). Here the CDR3 reads CAWSRDRGAGELFF. In DNA form, the CDR3 reads TGTGCCTGGAGCCGGGACAGGGGTGCCGGGGAGCTGTTTTTT.

The chain employs TRBV7-2 and TRBJ1-1; no clear D. This CDR3 region has 12 residues. The V gene's germline CDR1 is SGHTA and CDR2 FQGNSA. Trimming removed 3 bases at V and 6 bases at J, with 8 bases between. Here the CDR3 reads CASSFSEPEAFF. In DNA, the CDR3 is TGTGCCAGCAGCTTTTCTGAGCCTGAAGCTTTCTTT.

V and J are TRBV6-1 and TRBJ2-5; no definite D call. Between the trimmed V and J ends, which lost 2 bases and 4 bases, there was a span of 5 bases. From germline, CDR1 is MNHNS and CDR2 SASEGT. The CDR3 is made up of 12 amino acids. The CDR3 nucleotides read TGTGCCAGCAGTGAAATTCGAGAGACCCAGTACTTC. It encodes CASSEIRETQYF.

The rearrangement uses TRBV6-5 and TRBJ1-2; tentatively, D is TRBD1 (5 bases). Germline-derived CDR1 and CDR2 are MNHEY and SVGAGI. V was shortened by 0 bases and J by 3 bases, with 14 bases between the two germline ends. This CDR3 comprises 16 residues. The CDR3 protein is CASSYSSGLSYYGYTF. DNA for the CDR3: TGTGCCAGCAGTTACTCGTCGGGACTCTCCTACTATGGCTACACCTTC.

V gene TRBV2 combines with J gene TRBJ1-2; D possibly corresponds to TRBD1 (5 bases). The CDR3 is made up of 13 amino acids. V lost 6 bases, J lost 7 bases, and 15 bases lay in between. Germline CDR1 reads SNHLY; CDR2 reads FYNNEI. CDR3 amino acids: CASSLGGSSGYTF. CDR3 DNA: TGTGCCAGCAGCCTTGGGGGTAGCAGTGGCTACACCTTC.

The chain joins TRBV7-9 to TRBJ2-1; TRBD2 aligns across 10 bases. This CDR3 is 16 amino acids long. The germline V gene has CDR1 SEHNR and CDR2 FQNEAQ (reference sequence). J gave up 2 bases and V 8 bases, and 9 bases lay outside the gene matches. The CDR3 here is CASGATSGTAYNEQFF. CDR3 coding DNA: TGTGCCAGCGGAGCTACTAGCGGGACTGCCTACAATGAGCAGTTCTTC.

The chain couples TRBV7-2 to TRBJ2-5; 9 nucleotides agree with TRBD1. CDR3 length: 16 residues. The ends lost 5 bases at V and 1 base at J; junction bases unmatched: 8. Germline-derived CDR1 and CDR2 are SGHTA and FQGNSA. The DNA for the CDR3 is TGTGCCAGCAGCCACGGGACAGGGCCGAGCCAAGAGACCCAGTACTTC. This sequence encodes CASSHGTGPSQETQYF.

This chain links TRBV6-1 with TRBJ2-5; no firm D call. The CDR3 sequence is 11 residues long. Trimming stripped 6 bases from V and 3 bases from J, with 5 bases between. CDR1 and CDR2 from the germline V gene are MNHNS and SASEGT. CDR3 amino acids: CASSQEETQYF. The DNA of the CDR3 is TGTGCCAGCAGCCAGGAAGAGACCCAGTACTTC.

This chain links TRBV19 with TRBJ1-2; a weak D match, TRBD1 (5 bases). The V end was cut by 4 bases, the J end by 4 bases, with 13 bases between. This CDR3 comprises 14 residues. Germline assignment: CDR1 LNHDA and CDR2 SQIVND (reference sequence). The CDR3 bases are TGTGCCAGTAGTAACGGAGGGGCTCCCTATGGCTACACCTTC. This encodes CASSNGGAPYGYTF.

This clone came up many times. This rearrangement joins TRBV6-5 to TRBJ1-2, with a weak D call TRBD1 (5 bases). Germline V gene sequence: CDR1 MNHEY, CDR2 SVGAGI. Between the trimmed V and J ends, which lost 5 bases and 7 bases, there was a span of 14 bases. This CDR3 contains 13 residues. CDR3: CASSHDRTGGYTF. The CDR3 DNA follows: TGTGCCAGCAGTCACGACAGAACAGGTGGCTACACCTTC.

The gene calls are TRBV15 and TRBJ1-4, with D possibly matching TRBD1 (5 bases). V lost 6 bases and J lost 0, with 14 bases in between. The length of the CDR3 is 16 residues. Germline V gene sequence: CDR1 LNHNV, CDR2 YYDKDF (reference sequence). The DNA for the CDR3 is TGTGCCACCAGGCGGGATCAGGGTTCAACTAATGAAAAACTGTTTTTT. Translating it yields CATRRDQGSTNEKLFF.

J is TRBJ1-3 and V is TRBV19, with 8 bases matching TRBD1. Germline lookup yields CDR1 LNHDA and CDR2 SQIVND (reference sequence). This CDR3 has 16 residues. The V and J ends lost 3 bases and 1 base, in that order; junction bases with no gene match: 5. The CDR3 DNA follows: TGTGCCAGTAGTATGCCAGGGGGCGCGTCTGGAAACACCATATATTTT. Encoded protein: CASSMPGGASGNTIYF. Based on the CDR3 plus reference TRBV19 and TRBJ1-3, the full variable domain is DGGITQSPKYLFRKEGQNVTLSCEQNLNHDAMYWYRQDPGQGLRLIYYSQIVNDFQKGDIAEGYSVSREKKESFPLTVTSAQKNPTAFYLCASSMPGGASGNTIYFGEGSWLTVV.

The chain recombines TRBV27 with TRBJ1-5; D remains unclear. This CDR3 comprises 14 residues. V was cut by 2 bases and J by 7 bases, with 12 bases left in between. Germline CDR1 and CDR2: MNHEY and SMNVEV (reference sequence). CDR3 loop: CASSLTPSGQPQHF. The CDR3 DNA follows: TGTGCCAGCAGTTTAACCCCCTCGGGACAGCCCCAGCATTTT.

The chain uses TRBV2 and TRBJ2-3; 8 bases agree with TRBD2. With V trimmed by 4 bases and J by 0 bases, 6 bases remained unmatched. Germline lookup yields CDR1 SNHLY and CDR2 FYNNEI. This CDR3 is 16 amino acids long. CDR3 sequence (DNA): TGTGCCAGCAGTGCGGGGGCGGGAGGCAGCACAGATACGCAGTATTTT. Translation gives CASSAGAGGSTDTQYF. The complete variable domain, with remaining parts taken from reference TRBV2 and TRBJ2-3, reads EPEVTQTPSHQVTQMGQEVILRCVPISNHLYFYWYRQILGQKVEFLVSFYNNEISEKSEIFDDQFSVERPDGSNFTLKIRSTKLEDSAMYFCASSAGAGGSTDTQYFGPGTRLTVL.

CDR3 loop: CASSLTPGGGTGELFF. The CDR3, as DNA: TGTGCCAGCAGCTTAACCCCAGGCGGAGGCACCGGGGAGCTGTTTTTT. This chain uses TRBV7-3 with TRBJ2-2; a weak D match, TRBD2 (5 bases). Trimming removed 0 bases from V and 4 bases from J, with 12 bases in between. CDR1 SGHTA and CDR2 FQGTGA come from the germline V gene. The CDR3 extends over 16 amino acids. The full variable domain, with the rest looked up from reference TRBV7-3 and TRBJ2-2, is GAGVSQTPSNKVTEKGKYVELRCDPISGHTALYWYRQSLGQGPEFLIYFQGTGAADDSGLPNDRFFAVRPEGSVSTLKIQRTERGDSAVYLCASSLTPGGGTGELFFGEGSRLTVL.

For the CDR3, the DNA is TGTGCCAGTAGTGCCCCCGGGACAGAGAGGTATGGCTACACCTTC. It encodes CASSAPGTERYGYTF. The rearrangement joins TRBV19 to TRBJ1-2, with TRBD1 identical over 7 bases. CDR3 length equals 15 residues. Germline CDR1 is LNHDA and CDR2 is SQIVND (reference sequence). Trimming at V came to 5 bases and at J to 5 bases, leaving 11 bases not matched to a gene.

The rearrangement joins TRBV5-1 to TRBJ2-2; tentatively, D is TRBD2 (6 bases). This CDR3 has 14 amino acids. With 7 bases removed from V and 2 bases from J, the gap between germline ends came to 12 bases. Germline V gene data show CDR1 as SGHRS and CDR2 as YFSETQ. CDR3 sequence (DNA): TGCGCCAGCTCCCGGGACTCTAACACCGGGGAGCTGTTTTTT. Translated: CASSRDSNTGELFF.

A word on this clone: Additional DNA sequences in this sample encode the identical CDR3. The chain combines TRBV9 with TRBJ1-3; D remains ambiguous. CDR1 SGDLS and CDR2 YYNGEE come from the germline V gene. V lost 0 bases and J 4 bases, leaving 8 bases between the germline ends. CDR3 length equals 14 residues. The CDR3 is CASSVGSSGNTIYF. CDR3 sequence (DNA): TGTGCCAGCAGCGTAGGTTCGTCCGGAAACACCATATATTTT.

J is TRBJ2-7 and V is TRBV5-1; perhaps D is TRBD1 or TRBD2 (5 bases each). The CDR3 sequence is 15 residues long. Trimming took off 6 bases at V and 0 bases at J, with 16 bases between the two ends. Germline V lookup: CDR1 SGHRS, CDR2 YFSETQ. The CDR3 loop reads CASTLQAGSSYEQYF. CDR3 nucleotides: TGCGCCAGCACTTTGCAGGCAGGGAGCTCCTACGAGCAGTACTTC.

This clone appeared once. The chain is built from TRBV28 and TRBJ2-1; a possible D gene is TRBD2 (6 bases). CDR3 length: 16 amino acids. Looked up from germline, CDR1 is MDHEN and CDR2 is SYDVKM. Trimming cost V 2 bases and J 7 bases, with 18 bases left between them. The CDR3 DNA sequence: TGTGCCAGCAGTTTAGCATCTGGGGGGAATTTGAATGAGCAGTTCTTC. Its translation: CASSLASGGNLNEQFF.

The chain employs TRBV30 and TRBJ2-5; 12 nucleotides agree with TRBD2. The V and J ends lost 0 bases and 4 bases, in that order; junction bases with no gene match: 21. Germline V gene lookup returns CDR1 GTSNPN and CDR2 SVGIG (reference sequence). CDR3 length: 21 residues. Written as DNA, the CDR3 is TGTGCCTGGAGTGTACTTGTCCCCCGTTCCCGGACTAGCGGGATTTCAGAGACCCAGTACTTC. The encoded protein is CAWSVLVPRSRTSGISETQYF.

This rearrangement joins TRBV11-2 to TRBJ1-5, with D unclear. This CDR3 comprises 14 residues. Trimming took off 6 bases at V and 2 bases at J, with 11 bases between the two ends. Germline V gene sequence: CDR1 SGHAT, CDR2 FQNNGV. CDR3 protein: CASSLITRNQPQHF. CDR3 in DNA: TGTGCCAGCAGTTTGATTACCCGCAATCAGCCCCAGCATTTT.

The chain has TRBV15 and TRBJ1-3; a weak D match, TRBD1 (6 bases). V was pared by 6 bases and J by 2 bases, with 17 bases between. The CDR3 is 16 amino acids. Germline V CDR1 and CDR2: LNHNV, YYDKDF (reference sequence). This CDR3 reads CATRPLGDKAGNTIYF. In DNA, the CDR3 is TGTGCCACCAGGCCCCTGGGGGACAAAGCTGGAAACACCATATATTTT.

J is TRBJ2-7 and V is TRBV7-6, with D tentatively TRBD2 (6 bases). CDR1 and CDR2 from the germline V gene are SGHVS and FNYEAQ. Trimming took 2 bases from V and 5 from J, leaving 16 bases between them. The length of the CDR3 is 15 residues. The CDR3 nucleotides are TGTGCCAGCAGCTTAAACCCACCCGCTAGCGACGAGCAGTACTTC. This codes for CASSLNPPASDEQYF.

The rearrangement links TRBV7-3 to TRBJ1-1, with D hard to call. The ends were cut back, 0 bases at V and 9 bases at J, with 11 bases in the middle. CDR1 and CDR2 (germline): SGHTA, FQGTGA. The CDR3 runs to 13 residues. The DNA of the CDR3 is TGTGCCAGCAGCTTAACTCCGGGAGTCAAAGCTTTCTTT. As protein: CASSLTPGVKAFF.

This chain's CDR3 is CASSFGRLSQPQHF. CDR3 sequence (DNA): TGTGCCAGCAGTTTCGGCAGGTTGAGTCAGCCCCAGCATTTT. V gene TRBV27 combines with J gene TRBJ1-5; D not resolved. V was pared by 3 bases and J by 6 bases, with 12 bases between. The germline V gene encodes CDR1 MNHEY and CDR2 SMNVEV (reference sequence). This CDR3 has 14 residues.

This sequence joins TRBV19 and TRBJ1-3; 8 bases line up with TRBD1. This CDR3 spans 16 amino acids. CDR1 is LNHDA and CDR2 is SQIVND in the germline V gene (reference sequence). Trimming at V came to 9 bases and at J to 0 bases, leaving 10 bases not matched to a gene. DNA of the CDR3: TGTGCCAGACCCCGACAGGGGATAAACTCTGGAAACACCATATATTTT. Its translation is CARPRQGINSGNTIYF.

The gene calls are TRBV9 and TRBJ2-3; D call uncertain. V lost 0 bases and J lost 5, with 4 bases in between. The CDR3 spans 12 residues. Looked up from germline, CDR1 is SGDLS and CDR2 is YYNGEE. CDR3 DNA: TGTGCCAGCAGCGTAGAGGAAGATACGCAGTATTTT. The encoded protein is CASSVEEDTQYF.

The rearrangement uses TRBV27 and TRBJ2-7; 9 nucleotides match TRBD2. The germline V gene encodes CDR1 MNHEY and CDR2 SMNVEV (reference sequence). Unmatched junction bases numbered 6, after V lost 5 bases and J lost 4 bases. This CDR3 comprises 14 residues. The CDR3 coding sequence is TGTGCCAGCAGTCGACTAGCGGAGCAGTACGAGCAGTACTTC. Residues: CASSRLAEQYEQYF.

This chain uses TRBV7-2 with TRBJ2-2; 12 bases map to TRBD2. Trimming cost V 5 bases and J 2 bases; bases outside gene matches: 6. CDR1 is SGHTA and CDR2 is FQGNSA in the germline V gene. CDR3 length: 17 residues. CDR3 nucleotide sequence: TGTGCCAGCAGCCGTACTAGCGGGGGGTACAACACCGGGGAGCTGTTTTTT. It is translated as CASSRTSGGYNTGELFF. Filled out from reference TRBV7-2 and TRBJ2-2, the complete variable domain reads GAGVSQSPSNKVTEKGKDVELRCDPISGHTALYWYRQSLGQGLEFLIYFQGNSAPDKSGLPSDRFSAERTGGSVSTLTIQRTQQEDSAVYLCASSRTSGGYNTGELFFGEGSRLTVL.